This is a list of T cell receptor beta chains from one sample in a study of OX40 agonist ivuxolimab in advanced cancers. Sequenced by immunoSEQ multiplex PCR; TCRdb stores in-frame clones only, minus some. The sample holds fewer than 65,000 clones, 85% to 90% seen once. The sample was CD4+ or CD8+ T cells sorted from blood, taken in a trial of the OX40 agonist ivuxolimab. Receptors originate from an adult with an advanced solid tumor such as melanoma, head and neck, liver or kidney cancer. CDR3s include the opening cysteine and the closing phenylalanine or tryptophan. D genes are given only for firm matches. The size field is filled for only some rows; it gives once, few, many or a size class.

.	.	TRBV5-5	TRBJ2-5	CASSLGRQETQYF	TGTGCCAGCAGCTTGGGGAGACAAGAGACCCAGTACTTC
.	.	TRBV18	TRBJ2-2	CASSPPEGNTGELFF	TGTGCCAGCTCACCTCCAGAGGGGAACACCGGGGAGCTGTTTTTT
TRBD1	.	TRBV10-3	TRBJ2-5	CASGQGASEQYF	TGTGCAAGCGGGCAGGGGGCGAGTGAGCAGTACTTC
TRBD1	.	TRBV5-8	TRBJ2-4	CASSLVQGVSKNIQYF	TGTGCCAGCAGCTTGGTCCAGGGGGTGTCCAAAAACATTCAGTACTTC
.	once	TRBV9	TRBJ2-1	CASSVVGAGSEQFF	TGTGCCAGCAGCGTTGTAGGGGCGGGGAGTGAGCAGTTCTTC
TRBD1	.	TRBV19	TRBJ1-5	CASSIEQGRGSQPQHF	TGTGCCAGTAGTATAGAACAGGGGCGGGGCAGTCAGCCCCAGCATTTT
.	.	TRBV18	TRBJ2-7	CASSREYEQYF	TGTGCCAGCTCACGGGAGTACGAGCAGTACTTC
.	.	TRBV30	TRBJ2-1	CAWSVGANEQFF	TGTGCCTGGAGTGTAGGTGCGAATGAGCAGTTCTTC
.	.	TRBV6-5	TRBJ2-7	CASSEGYGNYEQYF	TGTGCCAGCAGTGAAGGATATGGTAACTACGAGCAGTACTTC
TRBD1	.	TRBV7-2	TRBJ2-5	CASSRAGTAQYF	TGTGCCAGCAGCAGGGCCGGGACAGCGCAGTACTTC
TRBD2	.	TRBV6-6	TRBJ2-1	CATGGYEQFF	TGTGCCACCGGGGGGTACGAGCAGTTCTTC
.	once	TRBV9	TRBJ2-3	CASSPGVGLTDTQYF	TGTGCCAGCAGCCCGGGAGTGGGCCTCACAGATACGCAGTATTTT